The present T cell receptor (beta chain) was sequenced within a study of cytomegalovirus exposure and HLA in healthy donors. The overall study: Earlier sequencing of some 180 million T cells yielded roughly 100 million unique TCR beta sequences.

60 Vbeta and 13 Jbeta primers were used in PCR. Sequencing used immunoSEQ multiplex PCR; TCRdb keeps in-frame clones, though not all of them. The sample comprises about 86,000 clones, about 80% of which are singletons, and 4.5% to 7% rests with the top ten. This clone was seen just once. This receptor was obtained from a female donor in good health and CMV-seronegative. Sequencing used PBMCs.

The DNA for the CDR3 is TGTGCCAGCAGTACAGGGGTAGGGCAGCCCCAGCATTTT. This codes for CASSTGVGQPQHF. J is TRBJ1-5 and V is TRBV25-1; 7 nucleotides line up with TRBD1. Trimming took 5 bases from V and 7 from J; bases not matched to a gene: 5. The CDR3 length is 13 residues. Germline loops: CDR1 MGHDK, CDR2 SYGVNS.